This T cell receptor beta chain is from a study of cytotoxic CD8 clonotypes in ibrutinib-treated CLL. The wider study: An average of around 250,000 productive templates and 94,082 productive rearrangements was obtained per sample. Study-wide findings and caveats: Baseline clonality exceeded age-matched healthy donors and tracked circulating CD8+ T-cell counts. Clonality rose at ibrutinib response, held steady in sustained remission, and fell toward baseline at progression. Under therapy, public clonotypes either contracted or stayed stable, and they were uncommon.

The data were produced by immunoSEQ multiplex PCR, yet TCRdb's version contains in-frame clones alone and is incomplete. The sample lists approximately 32,000 clones, around 53% seen once, with approximately 20% in the top ten. This clone was picked up a small number of times. Its antigen is unknown. Looked up from germline, CDR1 is SGDLS and CDR2 is YYNGEE. The CDR3 contains 15 residues. The junction had 7 bases not matched to a gene; V was cut back by 0 bases and J by 5 bases. The source was PBMCs, collected before ibrutinib treatment. This TCR was recovered from a human donor with chronic lymphocytic leukemia. The V gene is TRBV9, the J gene TRBJ2-5, with 7 positions matching TRBD2. The DNA for the CDR3 is TGTGCCAGCAGCGTAGTAGGTGGGGAGGGGGAGACCCAGTACTTC. It specifies CASSVVGGEGETQYF.